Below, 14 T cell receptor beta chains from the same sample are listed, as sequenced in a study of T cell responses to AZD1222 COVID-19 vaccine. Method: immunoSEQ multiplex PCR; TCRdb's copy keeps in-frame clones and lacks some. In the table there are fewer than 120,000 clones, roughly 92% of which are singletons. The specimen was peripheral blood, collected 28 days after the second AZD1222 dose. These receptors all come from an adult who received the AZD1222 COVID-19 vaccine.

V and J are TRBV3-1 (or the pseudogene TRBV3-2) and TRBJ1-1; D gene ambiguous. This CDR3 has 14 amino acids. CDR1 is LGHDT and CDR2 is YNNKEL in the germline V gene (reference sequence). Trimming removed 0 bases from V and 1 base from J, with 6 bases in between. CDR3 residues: CASSQDIRNTEAFF. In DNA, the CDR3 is TGTGCCAGCAGCCAAGATATCAGGAACACTGAAGCTTTCTTT.

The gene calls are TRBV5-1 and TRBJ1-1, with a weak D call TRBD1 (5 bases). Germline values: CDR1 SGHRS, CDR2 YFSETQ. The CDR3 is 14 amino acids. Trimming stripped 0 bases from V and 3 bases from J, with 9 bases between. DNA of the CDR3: TGCGCCAGCAGCTTGGGGGACGGATACACTGAAGCTTTCTTT. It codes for CASSLGDGYTEAFF.

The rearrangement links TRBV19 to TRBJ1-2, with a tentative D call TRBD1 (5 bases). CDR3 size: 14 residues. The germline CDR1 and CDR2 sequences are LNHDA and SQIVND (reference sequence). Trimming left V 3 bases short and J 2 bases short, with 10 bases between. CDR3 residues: CASSITGSNYGYTF. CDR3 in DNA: TGTGCCAGTAGTATCACAGGCTCCAACTATGGCTACACCTTC.

CDR3 amino acids: CASSESTGANSPLHF. The CDR3 DNA sequence: TGCGCCAGCAGTGAGAGTACAGGAGCGAATTCACCCCTCCACTTT. The genes are TRBV10-1 and TRBJ1-6; D is possibly TRBD1 (5 bases). Germline loops: CDR1 WNHNN, CDR2 SYGVQD (reference sequence). V was pared by 2 bases and J by 7 bases, with 12 bases between. The CDR3 has 15 residues.

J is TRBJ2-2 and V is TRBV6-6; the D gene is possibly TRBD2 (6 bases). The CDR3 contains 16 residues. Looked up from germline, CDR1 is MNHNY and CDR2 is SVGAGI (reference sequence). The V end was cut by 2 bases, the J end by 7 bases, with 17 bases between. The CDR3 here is CASSYRTSHLHGELFF. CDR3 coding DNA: TGTGCCAGCAGTTACAGAACTAGCCACTTACACGGGGAGCTGTTTTTT.

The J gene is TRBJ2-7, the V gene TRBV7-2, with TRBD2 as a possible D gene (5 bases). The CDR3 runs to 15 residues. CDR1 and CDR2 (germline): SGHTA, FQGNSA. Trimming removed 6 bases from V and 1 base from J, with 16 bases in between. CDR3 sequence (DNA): TGTGCCAGCAGTACCGCACGGGATCGTTCCTACGAGCAGTACTTC. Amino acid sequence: CASSTARDRSYEQYF.

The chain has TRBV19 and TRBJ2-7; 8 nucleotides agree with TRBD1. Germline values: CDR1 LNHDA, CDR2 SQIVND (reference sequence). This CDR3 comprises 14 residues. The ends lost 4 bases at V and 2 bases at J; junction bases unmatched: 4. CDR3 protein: CASSTTGVTYEQYF. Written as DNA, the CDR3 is TGTGCCAGTAGTACGACAGGGGTTACCTACGAGCAGTACTTC.

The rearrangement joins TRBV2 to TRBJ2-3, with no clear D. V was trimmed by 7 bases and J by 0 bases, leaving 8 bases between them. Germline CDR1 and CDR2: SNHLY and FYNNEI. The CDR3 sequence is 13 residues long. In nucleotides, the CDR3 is TGTGCCAGCAAAAGAGACAGCACAGATACGCAGTATTTT. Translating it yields CASKRDSTDTQYF.

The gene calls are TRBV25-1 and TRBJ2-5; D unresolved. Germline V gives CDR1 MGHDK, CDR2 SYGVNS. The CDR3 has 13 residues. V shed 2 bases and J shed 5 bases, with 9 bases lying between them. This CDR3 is CASSEARRETQYF. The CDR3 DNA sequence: TGTGCCAGCAGTGAAGCCCGTCGGGAGACCCAGTACTTC. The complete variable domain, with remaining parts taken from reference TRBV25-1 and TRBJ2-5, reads EADIYQTPRYLVIGTGKKITLECSQTMGHDKMYWYQQDPGMELHLIHYSYGVNSTEKGDLSSESTVSRIRTEHFPLTLESARPSHTSQYLCASSEARRETQYFGPGTRLLVL.

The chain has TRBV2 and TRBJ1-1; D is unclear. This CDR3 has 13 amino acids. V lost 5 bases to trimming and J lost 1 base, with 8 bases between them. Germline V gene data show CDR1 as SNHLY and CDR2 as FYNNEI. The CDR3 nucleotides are TGTGCCAGCAGTAACAGCCCGAACACTGAAGCTTTCTTT. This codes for CASSNSPNTEAFF.

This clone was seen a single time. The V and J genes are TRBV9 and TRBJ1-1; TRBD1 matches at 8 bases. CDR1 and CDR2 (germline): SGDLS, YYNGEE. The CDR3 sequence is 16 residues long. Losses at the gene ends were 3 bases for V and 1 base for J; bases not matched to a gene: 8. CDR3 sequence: CASSAGTGSSNTEAFF. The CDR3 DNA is TGTGCCAGCAGCGCCGGGACAGGTTCCTCGAACACTGAAGCTTTCTTT.

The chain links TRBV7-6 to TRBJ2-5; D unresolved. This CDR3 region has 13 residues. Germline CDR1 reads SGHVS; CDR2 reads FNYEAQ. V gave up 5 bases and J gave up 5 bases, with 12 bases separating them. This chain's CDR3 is CASSMSLGETQYF. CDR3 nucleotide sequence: TGTGCCAGCAGCATGAGCCTTGGTGAGACCCAGTACTTC.

CDR3 coding DNA: TGTGCCAGCAGCTTAGCGGGGGGGTATGGCTACACCTTC. Its protein product is CASSLAGGYGYTF. The chain uses TRBV7-2 and TRBJ1-2; D is possibly TRBD1 (5 bases). The CDR3 is 13 residues long. Trimming left V 0 bases short and J 5 bases short, with 7 bases between. The germline gives CDR1 SGHTA, CDR2 FQGNSA.

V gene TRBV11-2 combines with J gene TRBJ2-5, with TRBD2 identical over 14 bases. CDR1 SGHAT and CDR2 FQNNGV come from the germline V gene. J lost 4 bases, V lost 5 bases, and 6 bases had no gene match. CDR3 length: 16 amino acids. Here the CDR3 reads CASSDPGTSGGETQYF. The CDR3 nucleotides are TGTGCCAGCAGCGACCCTGGGACTAGCGGGGGAGAGACCCAGTACTTC.